A single sample is the source of the 23 T cell receptor beta chains below, sequenced in a study of OX40 agonist ivuxolimab in advanced cancers. Here immunoSEQ multiplex PCR was the method, and the copy in TCRdb shows in-frame clones only, minus some. The table includes around 15,000 clones, over 90% detected once. Here the sequenced sample was CD4+ or CD8+ T cells sorted from blood, taken in a trial of the OX40 agonist ivuxolimab. Every receptor here comes from an adult with an advanced solid tumor such as melanoma, head and neck, liver or kidney cancer.

The V gene is TRBV9, the J gene TRBJ2-7, with TRBD1 identical over 7 bases. This CDR3 comprises 14 residues. Germline trimming cut 4 bases from V and 1 base from J; bases unmatched to any gene: 5. Germline CDR1 is SGDLS and CDR2 is YYNGEE. The CDR3 region is CASSPGDSSYEQYF. DNA for the CDR3: TGTGCCAGCAGCCCCGGGGACAGTTCCTACGAGCAGTACTTC.

This rearrangement joins TRBV6-4 to TRBJ2-7; D tentatively reads TRBD1 or TRBD2 (6 bases each). V was trimmed by 6 bases and J by 2 bases, leaving 17 bases between them. The germline gives CDR1 MRHNA, CDR2 SNTAGT. CDR3 length: 15 residues. CDR3 residues: CASRRGETGAYEQYF. The CDR3 DNA follows: TGTGCCAGCAGGAGGGGGGAGACTGGGGCCTACGAGCAGTACTTC.

The genes are TRBV7-2 and TRBJ2-1, with 10 bases fitting TRBD2. Germline CDR1 and CDR2: SGHTA and FQGNSA. The ends lost 10 bases at V and 6 bases at J; junction bases unmatched: 15. The CDR3 spans 16 residues. CDR3 DNA sequence: TGTGCCACCCAATGGCTTAGCGGGAGGAAGGCCAATGAGCAGTTCTTC. Encoded protein: CATQWLSGRKANEQFF.

This chain links TRBV15 with TRBJ2-7; 10 bases match TRBD2. This CDR3 comprises 15 residues. CDR1 and CDR2 from the germline V gene are LNHNV and YYDKDF (reference sequence). The V and J ends lost 0 bases and 9 bases, in that order; junction bases with no gene match: 8. As DNA, the CDR3 is TGTGCCACCAGCAGAGAGAGGCTAGCGGGGGCCTTGCAGTACTTC. The encoded protein is CATSRERLAGALQYF.

CDR3 sequence: CASSEGPLDNSPLHF. The CDR3 nucleotides read TGTGCCAGCAGTGAGGGGCCGCTAGATAATTCACCCCTCCACTTT. This chain connects TRBV6-1 to TRBJ1-6; D is possibly TRBD1 (5 bases). Trimming removed 3 bases at V and 5 bases at J, with 11 bases between. The CDR3 length is 15 residues. CDR1 is MNHNS, CDR2 SASEGT, per germline.

The V call is TRBV6-6, the J call TRBJ1-1, with D tentatively TRBD1 (5 bases). The CDR3 length is 13 residues. The V gene lost 2 bases and the J gene lost 7 bases, with 11 bases spanning the gap. Germline V gene data show CDR1 as MNHNY and CDR2 as SVGAGI (reference sequence). CDR3 coding DNA: TGTGCCAGCAGTTACCTCTCAGGGATTGAAGCTTTCTTT. It encodes CASSYLSGIEAFF.

The genes are TRBV28 and TRBJ2-1, with TRBD2 matching over 7 bases. Germline V CDR1 and CDR2: MDHEN, SYDVKM. CDR3 length: 15 residues. Losses at the gene ends were 5 bases for V and 2 bases for J; bases not matched to a gene: 6. CDR3 loop: CASSLAAGPYNEQFF. The CDR3 DNA follows: TGTGCCAGCAGTCTAGCGGCGGGACCCTACAATGAGCAGTTCTTC.

The rearrangement joins TRBV6-5 to TRBJ2-3; D may be TRBD2 (6 bases). Germline CDR1 is MNHEY and CDR2 is SVGAGI. V dropped 7 bases and J dropped 1 base, with 15 bases sitting between them. The CDR3 has 15 amino acids. CDR3 DNA: TGTGCCAGCAACGGGGGAAGCACCGGCACAGATACGCAGTATTTT. Translation: CASNGGSTGTDTQYF.

This clone is a singleton in its sample. The J gene is TRBJ2-1, the V gene TRBV28; D gene unclear. The CDR3 contains 13 residues. CDR1 and CDR2 (germline): MDHEN, SYDVKM. Trimming removed 5 bases at V and 11 bases at J, with 16 bases between. In DNA form, the CDR3 reads TGTGCCAGCAGTACTCCCGGTAGTCTAAAGCAGTTCTTC. Protein product: CASSTPGSLKQFF.

This chain links TRBV5-1 with TRBJ2-7, with 8 bases matching TRBD1. Germline-derived CDR1 and CDR2 are SGHRS and YFSETQ. The CDR3 extends over 15 amino acids. V dropped 3 bases and J dropped 6; count of bases not matched to a gene: 11. Here the CDR3 DNA reads TGCGCCAGCAGCTGGACAGGGTCGGTCTTGGGCGAGCAGTACTTC. Translated: CASSWTGSVLGEQYF. The variable domain in full, completed from reference TRBV5-1 and TRBJ2-7, reads KAGVTQTPRYLIKTRGQQVTLSCSPISGHRSVSWYQQTPGQGLQFLFEYFSETQRNKGNFPGRFSGRQFSNSRSEMNVSTLELGDSALYLCASSWTGSVLGEQYFGPGTRLTVT.

The chain carries TRBV11-3 and TRBJ1-2; 7 bases match TRBD1. The V segment lost 0 bases and the J segment 7 bases; nucleotides outside the gene matches: 5. CDR3 length: 14 residues. Germline CDR1 reads SGHNT; CDR2 reads YENEEA. CDR3 amino acids: CASSLDAGGFGYTF. The DNA of the CDR3 is TGTGCCAGCAGCTTAGACGCAGGGGGGTTTGGCTACACCTTC.

The chain links TRBV11-3 to TRBJ2-1; weak D call: TRBD2 (6 bases). The CDR3 is made up of 13 amino acids. Germline assignment: CDR1 SGHNT and CDR2 YENEEA. V shed 11 bases and J shed 6 bases, with 17 bases lying between them. CDR3 sequence: CASHGGTSNEQFF. CDR3 DNA: TGTGCCTCCCACGGCGGGACGAGCAATGAGCAGTTCTTC.

The J gene is TRBJ2-7, the V gene TRBV11-2; D is unclear. The CDR3 totals 14 residues. Germline V gives CDR1 SGHAT, CDR2 FQNNGV. V was pared by 1 base and J by 1 base, with 8 bases between. Here the CDR3 reads CASSLGGLSYEQYF. Written as DNA, the CDR3 is TGTGCCAGCAGCTTAGGGGGTCTATCCTACGAGCAGTACTTC.

The rearrangement uses TRBV7-9 and TRBJ2-1, with TRBD2 matching over 12 bases. Germline trimming cut 5 bases from V and 8 bases from J; bases unmatched to any gene: 7. Germline-derived CDR1 and CDR2 are SEHNR and FQNEAQ (reference sequence). The CDR3 sequence is 15 residues long. CDR3 sequence (DNA): TGTGCCAGCAGCCAGACCCGGACTAGCGGGGATGAGCAGTTCTTC. Translating it yields CASSQTRTSGDEQFF.

The chain recombines TRBV9 with TRBJ1-3, with D perhaps TRBD1 (6 bases). CDR1 and CDR2 from the germline V gene are SGDLS and YYNGEE. V was trimmed by 4 bases and J by 4 bases, leaving 15 bases between them. The length of the CDR3 is 15 residues. The CDR3 nucleotides are TGTGCCAGCAGCAACCACAGGGACCCGGGAAACACCATATATTTT. Translation gives CASSNHRDPGNTIYF.

The chain employs TRBV13 and TRBJ1-2, with a tentative D call TRBD1 (5 bases). The CDR3 loop spans 12 amino acids. Germline V gene lookup returns CDR1 PRHDT and CDR2 FYEKMQ (reference sequence). V dropped 5 bases and J dropped 7 bases, with 11 bases sitting between them. The CDR3 region is CASSQQVLGYTF. CDR3 in DNA: TGTGCCAGCAGCCAACAGGTTCTTGGCTACACCTTC.

The count of this clone is one. The rearrangement joins TRBV11-3 to TRBJ2-7; maybe TRBD2 (5 bases). Germline CDR1 SGHNT, CDR2 YENEEA. With 5 bases removed from V and 2 bases from J, the gap between germline ends came to 19 bases. The CDR3 length is 16 residues. CDR3 bases: TGTGCCAGCAGCCCCCATACAGTCGCGGGCACCTACGAGCAGTACTTC. Translated, it gives CASSPHTVAGTYEQYF.

V is TRBV29-1 and J is TRBJ2-7; D might be TRBD2 (5 bases). The length of the CDR3 is 12 residues. Germline V gene lookup returns CDR1 SQVTM and CDR2 ANQGSEA. With 0 bases removed from V and 3 bases from J, the gap between germline ends came to 6 bases. The CDR3 protein is CSVEDRGYEQYF. CDR3 in DNA: TGCAGCGTTGAAGATCGGGGCTACGAGCAGTACTTC.

The gene calls are TRBV29-1 and TRBJ2-1, with D hard to call. This CDR3 is 12 amino acids long. Trimming removed 8 bases at V and 3 bases at J, with 11 bases between. Per germline, CDR1 SQVTM and CDR2 ANQGSEA. The CDR3 protein is CSPSRVYNEQFF. The CDR3 coding sequence is TGCAGCCCTAGTCGGGTCTACAATGAGCAGTTCTTC.

CDR3 bases: TGTGCCAGTAGTATAAAAGACACCGTCACCTACGAGCAGTACTTC. It codes for CASSIKDTVTYEQYF. This chain uses TRBV19 with TRBJ2-7; D is undetermined. The germline CDR1 and CDR2 sequences are LNHDA and SQIVND (reference sequence). Trimming pared 2 bases from V and 2 bases from J, leaving 13 bases between. The length of the CDR3 is 15 residues.

The table lists this clone with a count of one. For the CDR3, the DNA is TGTGCCAGCAGCCAAGCCCTACTAGCGGGGTGGAATGAGCAGTTCTTC. This sequence encodes CASSQALLAGWNEQFF. The chain joins TRBV14 to TRBJ2-1; the match to TRBD2 covers 10 bases. Germline values: CDR1 SGHDN, CDR2 FVKESK. The CDR3 sequence is 16 residues long. Germline trimming cut 1 base from V and 7 bases from J; bases unmatched to any gene: 7.

The chain is built from TRBV19 and TRBJ2-1, with TRBD1 matching 9 bases. Losses at the gene ends were 6 bases for V and 6 bases for J; bases not matched to a gene: 9. Germline V lookup: CDR1 LNHDA, CDR2 SQIVND (reference sequence). This CDR3 spans 15 amino acids. The chain's CDR3 is CASSNRGPYPNEQFF. The DNA for the CDR3 is TGTGCCAGTAGCAACAGGGGGCCATACCCCAATGAGCAGTTCTTC.

The chain has TRBV27 and TRBJ2-1; 9 bases align to TRBD1. CDR3 length: 15 amino acids. V was pared by 7 bases and J by 10 bases, with 14 bases of the junction left unmatched. Germline CDR1 and CDR2: MNHEY and SMNVEV (reference sequence). The CDR3 nucleotides are TGTGCCAGCAATTCATGGACAGGGGAGAAGGAAGAGCAGTTCTTC. Residues: CASNSWTGEKEEQFF.